This T cell receptor (beta chain) came from a study of T cell repertoires in cytomegalovirus infection. About the study: A matching HLA type, together with CMV infection, was signaled by public TCR beta signatures. The study, taken as a whole, reports: Of the TCR beta families, the public ones yielded a cumulative frequency that identified carriers of CMV plus the relevant HLA. HLA-C-restricted CMV clonotypes gave the most frequent clonotype in two of eight donors.

On this clonotype: Its matching antigen is unknown.

Trimming removed 2 bases from V and 4 bases from J, with 13 bases in between. The CDR3 extends over 15 amino acids. Germline CDR1 reads MNHEY; CDR2 reads SVGAGI. TCRdb ran MiXCR on the reads and lists one entry per CDR3 protein. The sample records approximately 500,000 distinct CDR3 sequences, roughly 10% being singletons. The specimen sequenced was PBMCs. This sequence joins TRBV6-5 and TRBJ2-3; TRBD1 might be the D (5 bases). This receptor was taken from a human donor in good health (CMV status not recorded). Some clones in this sample may be carry-over from other donors' samples. The CDR3, as DNA: TGTGCCAGCAGTTACCAGGGCTTCACACCAGATACGCAGTATTTT. This sequence encodes CASSYQGFTPDTQYF.